The rows below give T cell receptor beta chains drawn from one sample of a study of T cells in Graves' hyperthyroidism and ophthalmopathy. TCRdb re-called the multiplex PCR reads through MiXCR, storing one row per CDR3 protein. The data contain 750,000 to 900,000 distinct CDR3 sequences, 35% to 45% of them seen just once; the ten biggest clones take up over 8%. The sequencing input was blood. These receptors originate from a man aged 18 to 35 with Graves' hyperthyroidism. CDR3s include the opening cysteine and the closing phenylalanine or tryptophan. A D gene is named only where the DNA matches it firmly. The size entry is marked missing in some rows and otherwise reads once, few, many or a size class.

J gene,clone size,D gene,V gene,CDR3 protein,CDR3 DNA
TRBJ2-7,many,TRBD2,TRBV10-2,CASSESGLDSTQQYF,TGCGCCAGCAGTGAGTCAGGACTAGACTCTACGCAGCAGTACTTC
TRBJ2-7,.,.,TRBV28,CASSTFSYEQYF,TGTGCCAGCAGCACGTTCTCCTACGAGCAGTACTTC
TRBJ1-1,many,.,TRBV20-1,CSANRAHRAAFF,TGCAGTGCCAACAGGGCACATCGAGCAGCTTTCTTT
TRBJ2-5,many,.,TRBV15,CATSRVETQETQYF,TGTGCCACCAGCAGAGTAGAGACTCAAGAGACCCAGTACTTC
TRBJ2-7,many,.,TRBV15,CATSWRDSYYEQYF,TGTGCCACCAGCTGGCGGGACAGTTACTACGAGCAGTACTTC
TRBJ1-5,.,.,TRBV12-3/TRBV12-4,CASRSEGHSNQPQHF,TGTGCCAGCAGATCGGAGGGGCATAGCAATCAGCCCCAGCATTTT
TRBJ2-5,few,.,TRBV4-2,CASSQVGTLRGETQYF,TGTGCCAGCAGCCAAGTTGGGACTTTGAGAGGAGAGACCCAGTACTTC
TRBJ1-1,few,.,TRBV6-6,CASSYSRPGRTEAFF,TGTGCCAGCAGTTACTCGAGGCCAGGACGAACTGAAGCTTTCTTT
TRBJ1-1,.,TRBD1,TRBV10-1,CASSVGQGLNTEAFF,TGCGCCAGCAGCGTAGGACAGGGGTTGAACACTGAAGCTTTCTTT
TRBJ1-2,.,.,TRBV6-5,CASSFTNGDGYTF,TGTGCCAGCAGTTTTACTAACGGGGATGGCTACACCTTC
TRBJ1-1,.,.,TRBV29-1,CSVDPVMEGENAEAFF,TGCAGCGTTGATCCGGTTATGGAGGGGGAGAACGCTGAAGCTTTCTTT
TRBJ1-1,few,.,TRBV6-5,CASSYSQGVPEAFF,TGTGCCAGCAGTTACTCGCAGGGAGTCCCTGAAGCTTTCTTT
TRBJ2-7,.,.,TRBV2,CASIPRQGFSYEQYF,TGTGCCAGCATCCCAAGGCAGGGGTTCTCCTACGAGCAGTACTTC
TRBJ1-1,many,.,TRBV19,CASSIGPGAEAFF,TGTGCCAGTAGTATAGGTCCGGGGGCGGAAGCTTTCTTT
TRBJ1-1,.,TRBD1,TRBV7-2,CASSPPGQPRLEAFF,TGTGCCAGCAGCCCCCCGGGACAGCCGCGGTTGGAAGCTTTCTTT
TRBJ1-2,few,TRBD1,TRBV6-5,CASRRDRGIYGYTF,TGTGCCAGCAGGCGGGACAGGGGTATCTATGGCTACACCTTC
TRBJ1-1,.,.,TRBV9,CASSVVLEDTEAFF,TGTGCCAGCAGCGTAGTTCTTGAAGACACTGAAGCTTTCTTT
TRBJ1-2,.,.,TRBV10-3,CAIKGQNYGYTF,TGTGCCATCAAAGGACAGAACTATGGCTACACCTTC
TRBJ2-7,.,.,TRBV10-3,CAISARGDNQPQHFGDLDEQYF,.
TRBJ1-2,many,TRBD1,TRBV2,CASSEAGQSNYGYTF,TGTGCCAGCAGTGAAGCGGGACAGTCTAACTATGGCTACACCTTC
TRBJ2-5,.,.,TRBV20-1,CSGFTLRLQETQYF,TGCAGTGGCTTCACTCTGCGGCTCCAAGAGACCCAGTACTTC
TRBJ1-5,many,.,TRBV2,CASSEKGAQPQHF,TGTGCCAGCAGTGAAAAAGGGGCTCAGCCCCAGCATTTT
TRBJ1-6,once,.,TRBV29-1,CSVGGEGGNSPLHF,TGCAGCGTTGGGGGAGAGGGAGGCAATTCACCCCTCCACTTT
TRBJ2-7,few,.,TRBV5-1,CASSAEGDGSYEQYF,TGCGCCAGCAGCGCCGAAGGGGACGGATCCTACGAGCAGTACTTC
TRBJ2-6,.,.,TRBV9,CASSVELRNTGANVLTF,TGTGCCAGCAGCGTAGAACTCCGGAACACTGGGGCCAACGTCCTGACTTTC
TRBJ2-5,few,.,TRBV9,CASSAGGRGAETQYF,TGTGCCAGCAGCGCGGGGGGCCGGGGCGCAGAGACCCAGTACTTC
TRBJ2-7,.,.,TRBV7-2,CASSPKDRQYF,TGTGCCAGCAGCCCTAAGGACCGGCAGTACTTC
TRBJ2-7,.,.,TRBV14,CASSLAGQAREQYF,TGTGCCAGCAGCCTTGCCGGGCAAGCTAGGGAGCAGTACTTC
TRBJ2-7,.,TRBD1,TRBV2,CASSTRTGLYEQYF,TGTGCCAGCAGCACCCGGACAGGTCTCTACGAGCAGTACTTC
TRBJ1-5,many,.,TRBV7-8,CASSLPAQPQHF,TGTGCCAGCAGCTTACCCGCCCAGCCCCAGCATTTT
TRBJ1-4,.,TRBD1,TRBV12-3/TRBV12-4,CASSWGQVEEKLFF,TGTGCCAGCAGTTGGGGACAGGTTGAGGAAAAACTGTTTTTT
TRBJ1-2,once,.,TRBV5-6,CASSETNDVAIYGYTF,TGTGCCAGCAGCGAGACAAATGACGTGGCAATTTATGGCTACACCTTC
TRBJ2-7,.,.,TRBV30,CAWSLDSSYEQYF,TGTGCCTGGAGTTTGGATAGTTCCTACGAGCAGTACTTC
TRBJ1-2,many,.,TRBV7-2,CASSSQGGGYTF,TGTGCCAGCAGTTCCCAGGGTGGTGGCTACACCTTC
TRBJ2-7,.,.,TRBV9,CASAVGHSSYEQYF,TGTGCCAGCGCTGTCGGGCATAGCTCCTACGAGCAGTACTTC
TRBJ2-7,few,TRBD2,TRBV10-3,CASSYGGGGYEQYF,TGTGCCAGCAGTTACGGGGGGGGAGGATACGAGCAGTACTTC
TRBJ2-7,many,TRBD1,TRBV7-9,CAIGDRESYEQYF,TGTGCCATCGGGGACAGGGAATCCTACGAGCAGTACTTC